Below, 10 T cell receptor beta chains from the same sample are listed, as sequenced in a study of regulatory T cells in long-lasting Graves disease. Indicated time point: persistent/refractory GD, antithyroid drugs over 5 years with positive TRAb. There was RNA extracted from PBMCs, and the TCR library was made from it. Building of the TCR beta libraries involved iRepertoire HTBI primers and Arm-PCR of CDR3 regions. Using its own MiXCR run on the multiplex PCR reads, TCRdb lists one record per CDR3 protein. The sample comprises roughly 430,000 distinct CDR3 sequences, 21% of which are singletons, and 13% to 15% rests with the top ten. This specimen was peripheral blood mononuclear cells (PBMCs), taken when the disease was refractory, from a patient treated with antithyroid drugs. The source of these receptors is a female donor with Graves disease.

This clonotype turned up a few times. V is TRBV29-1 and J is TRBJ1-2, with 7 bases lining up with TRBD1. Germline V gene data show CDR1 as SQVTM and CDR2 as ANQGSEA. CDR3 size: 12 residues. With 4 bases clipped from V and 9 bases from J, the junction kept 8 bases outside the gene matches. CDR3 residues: CSVVKGASSYTF. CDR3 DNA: TGCAGCGTTGTAAAGGGGGCGAGTAGCTACACCTTC.

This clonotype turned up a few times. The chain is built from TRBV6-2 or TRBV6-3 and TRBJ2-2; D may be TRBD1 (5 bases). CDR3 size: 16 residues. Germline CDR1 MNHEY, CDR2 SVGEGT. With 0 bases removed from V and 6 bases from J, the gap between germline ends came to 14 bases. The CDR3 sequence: CASSYSQGSISGELFF. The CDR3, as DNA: TGTGCCAGCAGTTACTCCCAGGGTAGTATATCCGGGGAGCTGTTTTTT.

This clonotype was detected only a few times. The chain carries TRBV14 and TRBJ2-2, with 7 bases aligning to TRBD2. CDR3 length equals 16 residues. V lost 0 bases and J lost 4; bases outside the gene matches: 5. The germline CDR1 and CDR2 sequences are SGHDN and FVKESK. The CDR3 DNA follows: TGTGCCAGCAGCCAAGAAATAGGCGGGAGCACCGGGGAGCTGTTTTTT. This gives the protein CASSQEIGGSTGELFF.

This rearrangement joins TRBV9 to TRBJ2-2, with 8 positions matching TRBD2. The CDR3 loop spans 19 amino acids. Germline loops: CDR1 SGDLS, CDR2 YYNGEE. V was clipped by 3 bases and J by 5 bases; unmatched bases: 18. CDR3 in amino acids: CASSASSRTSRTGTGELFF. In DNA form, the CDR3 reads TGTGCCAGCAGCGCCTCGTCACGGACTAGCAGGACGGGAACCGGGGAGCTGTTTTTT.

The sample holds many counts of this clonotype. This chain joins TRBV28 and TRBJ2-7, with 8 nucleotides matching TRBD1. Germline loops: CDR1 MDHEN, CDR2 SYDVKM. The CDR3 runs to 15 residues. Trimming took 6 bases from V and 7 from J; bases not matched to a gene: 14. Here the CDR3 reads CASSSAGTGGSEQYF. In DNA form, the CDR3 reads TGTGCCAGCAGCTCCGCCGGGACAGGAGGGTCTGAGCAGTACTTC.

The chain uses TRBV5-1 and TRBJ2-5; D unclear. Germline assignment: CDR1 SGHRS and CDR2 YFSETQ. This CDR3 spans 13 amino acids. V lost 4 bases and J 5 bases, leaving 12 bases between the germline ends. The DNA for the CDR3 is TGCGCCAGCAGCCCCTCAGGTGACGAGACCCAGTACTTC. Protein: CASSPSGDETQYF. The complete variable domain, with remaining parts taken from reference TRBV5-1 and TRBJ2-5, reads KAGVTQTPRYLIKTRGQQVTLSCSPISGHRSVSWYQQTPGQGLQFLFEYFSETQRNKGNFPGRFSGRQFSNSRSEMNVSTLELGDSALYLCASSPSGDETQYFGPGTRLLVL.

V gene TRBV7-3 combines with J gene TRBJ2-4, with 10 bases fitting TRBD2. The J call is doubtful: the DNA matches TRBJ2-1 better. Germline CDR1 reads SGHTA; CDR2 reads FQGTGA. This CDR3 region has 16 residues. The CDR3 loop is CASSGVKTSGPNEQFF. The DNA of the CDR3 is TGTGCCAGCAGCGGCGTTAAGACTAGCGGGCCGAATGAGCAGTTCTTC.

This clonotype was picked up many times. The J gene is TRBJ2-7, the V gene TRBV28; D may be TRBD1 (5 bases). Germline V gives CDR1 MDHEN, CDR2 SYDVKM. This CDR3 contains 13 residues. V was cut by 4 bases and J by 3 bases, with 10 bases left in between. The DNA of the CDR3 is TGTGCCAGCAGTTCTCAGGGAAACTACGAGCAGTACTTC. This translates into CASSSQGNYEQYF.

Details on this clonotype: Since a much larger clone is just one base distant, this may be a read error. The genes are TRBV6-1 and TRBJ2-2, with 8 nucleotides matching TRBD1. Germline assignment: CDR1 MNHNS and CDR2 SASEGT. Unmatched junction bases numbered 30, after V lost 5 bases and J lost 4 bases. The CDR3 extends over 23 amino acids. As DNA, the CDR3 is TGTGCCAGCAGTCCCCGGGCCCCACGCGCAGGGGGCGTGGAATCTGGGGGCACCGGGGAGCTGTTTTTT. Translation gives CASSPRAPRAGGVESGGTGELFF.

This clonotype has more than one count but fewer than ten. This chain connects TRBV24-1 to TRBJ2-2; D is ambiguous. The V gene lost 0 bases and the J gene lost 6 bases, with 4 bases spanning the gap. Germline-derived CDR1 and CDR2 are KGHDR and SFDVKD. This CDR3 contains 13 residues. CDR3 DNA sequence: TGTGCCACCAGTGATTTGCTTTCCGGGGAGCTGTTTTTT. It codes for CATSDLLSGELFF.